This T cell receptor (beta chain) was retrieved from a study of T-cell reconstitution after alpha-beta-depleted transplantation in children. Library preparation (for TCRbeta) was performed with unique molecular identifiers. TCRdb processed the PCR reads anew with MiXCR; each CDR3 protein has one entry. Of about 240,000 distinct CDR3 sequences in the sample, more than 10% were seen once. The sample in question was PBMCs from the stem cell graft donor, obtained from the stem cell graft. The sequence was obtained from a human donor who donated a stem cell graft to a child with acute lymphoblastic leukemia.

The CDR3 region is CASSYSGTSGRGEQFF. CDR3 nucleotide sequence: TGTGCCAGTAGCTATTCCGGGACTAGCGGGAGGGGTGAGCAGTTCTTC. This rearrangement joins TRBV19 to TRBJ2-1, with TRBD2 identical over 16 bases. J was trimmed by 9 bases and V by 6 bases; bases with no gene match: 8. The CDR3 runs 16 residues. Germline CDR1 LNHDA, CDR2 SQIVND (reference sequence).